The entry that follows covers one T cell receptor beta chain sequence. No cognate antigen has been identified for it. It has no much larger one-base neighbor in the sample; base qualities were not kept. The data stem from a study of cytomegalovirus exposure and HLA in healthy donors (dated by TCRdb to 2016 to 2017). Background for the entire study: An earlier analysis of several hundred of the donors reported about 260 Gb of sequence data and 117 million unique TCR beta sequences obtained from some 200 million T cells. All discovery cohort repertoires had been generated on a single sequencing platform. Among around 400 genotyped donors of the cohort, an average of around 220,000 unique TCR beta nucleotide sequences was sequenced per donor, of which about 18% were non-productive. A handful of DR-DQ haplotypes were handled as single units for association and clustering because linkage in the cohort was strong. Donor age, sex, ethnicity and CMV serostatus were compiled together with the repertoire data. Genome-wide SNP genotypes for about 65% of the roughly 670 donors were used in a later genetic analysis, which treated that subset as a discovery cohort. An earlier analysis of around 580 of the donors used high-throughput TCR beta sequencing to judge whether each TCR beta V gene segment behaved as functional or pseudogenic. Approximately 300 gigabases of sequencing data and approximately 85 million unique TCR sequences were included in an early release covering several hundred HLA-typed donors. The study aimed to test whether signatures of past pathogen exposure could be identified by cataloging public T cell receptors. The study profiled the T cell repertoires of more than 500 subjects by immunosequencing and related them to cytomegalovirus serostatus. HLA typing included class I and class II loci at four-digit resolution. The study combined high-throughput TCR immunosequencing, statistical association of individual TCRs with disease status, and machine learning to predict cytomegalovirus infection status. The number of donors typed differed by locus, with roughly 629-640 for A, B, C, DRB1 and DQB1, roughly 550 for DQA1, 600 to 610 for DPA1, and 400 to 490 for DPB1. In addition to the first cohort of 650 to 800 subjects, a separate validation cohort of over 90 different subjects was used. A later analysis re-analyzed previously published TCR beta repertoires from approximately 700 donors and added high-resolution HLA genotyping to study TCR occurrence patterns. In the later analysis, no new phenotypic data were used to find candidate immune exposures; instead, reliance was placed on TCR beta sequences and their occurrence across donors. Of the 300 to 450 genotyped donors, 65% to 90% fell in the genetic ancestry cluster associated with self-reported Caucasian donors.

Overall study results and their limits: In a later analysis, HLA-associated TCR beta chains were found to be more clonally expanded and to have lower generation probabilities than equally common non-associated chains. The classifier was reported to diagnose cytomegalovirus status with high specificity and sensitivity in both the original cohort and the validation cohort. In a later analysis, 16,951 TCR beta sequences were associated with specific HLA alleles at a false discovery rate of 0.05. In this cohort, only TCR beta chains were sequenced, and detectable features were limited by the absence of alpha or paired-chain data. In a later analysis, several top co-occurrence clusters were reported to appear linked to parvovirus B19, influenza, CMV and Epstein-Barr virus. Most CMV-associated TCR beta chains appeared to be HLA-restricted in a later analysis, and the HLA associations seemed to be driven largely by CMV exposure. In a later genetic analysis, fewer N-insertions in productive TCRs were reported among donors in an Asian-associated ancestry cluster than the roughly 670-donor mean. Strong co-occurrence of HLA alleles, especially DR and DQ, made assigning TCR associations to individual alleles difficult. A total of fewer than 200 TCR beta chains were listed by the study as associated with cytomegalovirus. A further reported finding was that TCR beta sequences accurately predicted the HLA-A and HLA-B alleles for most subjects in the first cohort. Across donors, most TCR sequences were observed very rarely, whereas some public TCRs were present in many individuals. A group of highly shared sequence variants was considered likely to be a technical artifact of the sequencing pipeline. Correlated functional status among segregating V segments might be attributable to linkage disequilibrium, but an unknown experimental factor could not be ruled out. According to a later analysis, TCR association rates differed among HLA loci, with DRB1 alleles showing the most associated TCRs and HLA-C alleles showing the fewest. Roughly uniform sequencing depth across donors was assumed in presence/absence analyses, although this assumption may not hold. Broadly in line with IMGT annotations, most TCR beta V segments showed up in productive rearrangements about 87% or about 30% of the time in an earlier analysis of approximately 640 of the donors. Because the 87-base-pair reads could not distinguish some IMGT-functional V segments, including TRBV6-2 and TRBV6-3, those segments were excluded. Because HLA typing was missing for some donors at each locus, association tests included only the typed subset. Over 15 rarely observed V segments, including chromosome 9 orphons, were excluded from the earlier analysis of about 600 of the donors because counts were too low. The authors suggested that the approach could potentially be extended to other disease states and immunological phenotypes. A few of the identified cytomegalovirus-associated TCR beta chains were confirmed in vitro to be specific for cytomegalovirus antigens. Immune exposure information for the cohort was limited to CMV serostatus. In a later genetic analysis, a missense DCLRE1C variant was associated with V-gene and J-gene trimming of TCR beta chains, and the association was replicated in an independent cohort.

The cohort consisted of hundreds of healthy bone marrow donors. At the time of sampling, every cohort member was nominally healthy, though immune exposures that went unrecorded were likely present. The donor was CMV seropositive and was included in the group of approximately 310 seropositive cohort members. A peripheral blood sample was provided by each donor, and peripheral blood mononuclear cells were used for TCR beta sequencing. Genomic DNA was extracted from the blood cell samples with the Qiagen DNeasy Blood Extraction Kit. Library preparation used the immunoSEQ multiplex PCR assay. For the multiplex PCR, a mixture combining 60 forward primers for TCR Vbeta segments and 13 reverse primers for TCR Jbeta segments was used. The CDR3 region of rearranged TCR beta genes was amplified from genomic DNA with a multiplex PCR assay. The amplified TCR beta libraries were sequenced on the Illumina HiSeq System as 87-base-pair reads. The authors' analysis ran thus. In a later analysis, tens of millions of unique TCR beta chains were counted across the roughly 670 repertoires, and roughly 11 million of these chains were shared by at least two donors. Raw reads were error-corrected and collapsed into unique sequences by a nearest-neighbor algorithm in which closely related sequences were merged to remove PCR and sequencing errors. V, D and J gene segments were assigned by aligning CDR3 sequences to IMGT reference sequences. For a sequence to be retained, a match of at least six nucleotides was required to both a V gene segment and a J gene segment. Rearrangements were called productive when the CDR3 lacked stop codons and stayed in frame with V and J; all others were non-productive. Following IMGT convention, CDR3 was defined as the stretch from the second conserved V-encoded cysteine to the conserved J-encoded phenylalanine. The earlier analysis of some 540 of the donors excluded any sequence lacking an unambiguous match to a single V gene segment. An earlier analysis of around 600 of the donors classified V segments as functional when productive rearrangements were above 56.7% and as segregating when the standard deviation between donors was above 5%. A statistical classification framework was built to diagnose cytomegalovirus status from the catalog of TCR beta chain sequences. In a later analysis, TCR nucleotide sequences were compared against IMGT/GENE-DB human TR gene sequences so that V and J genes could be assigned. The TCRdist pipeline was used in a later analysis to assign CDR3 sequences and most-parsimonious VDJ recombination scenarios. In a later analysis, each TCR beta chain was defined by its CDR3 amino acid sequence together with its V-gene family, and reads lacking a unique V-gene family were excluded. To address suspected cross-contamination and a sequencing artifact, a later analysis removed 550 to 750 highly shared, low-generation-probability nucleotide sequences. For each public chain, a later analysis derived a clonal expansion index from normalized ranks of inferred template counts within each repertoire. A later analysis computed generation probabilities with a VDJ recombination model fitted to out-of-frame rearrangements, and checked the results against IGoR. A later analysis scored TCR-TCR, TCR-HLA and TCR-CMV co-occurrence with hypergeometric tests, applying a repertoire-size bias correction to TCR pairs. To estimate false discovery rates, a later analysis permuted the HLA or CMV assignments 20 times. In a later analysis, co-occurring TCRs were grouped using DBSCAN, with TCRdist sequence similarity added in when clustering inside HLA-allele-positive subsets. Repertoires with fewer than 30,000 or more than 120,000 public chains were left out of co-occurrence clustering, as were about five repertoires with anomalous nucleotide sharing. TCRdb obtained this table from immuneACCESS and retained in-frame rearrangements with V and J assigned. These tables miss some clones; where compared with another copy, unresolved V genes account for less than half of the shortfall, and the remainder is unexplained. That table furnishes V, J and clone size, whereas the DNA furnished D and trimming. This sample is represented by 150,000 to 200,000 clones; roughly 80% of them were singletons. About 1.5% of the sample goes to the ten largest clones.

CDR1 and CDR2, per the germline V gene, are SGHRS and YFSETQ. V is pared back by 0 bases and J by 1 base, with 5 bases lying between the germline termini. The CDR3 measures 13 amino acids from cysteine to phenylalanine. The CDR3 DNA has 39 bases and is translated from base 1. The sequence is built from TRBV5-1 and TRBJ2-7; the D gene is possibly TRBD1, with 5 bases matching. This TCR derives from a man aged 45-65 years in good health and CMV-seropositive. Material: PBMCs. CDR3 reads: CASSLAGSYEQYF. The DNA sequence is given as TGCGCCAGCAGCTTGGCAGGGTCCTACGAGCAGTACTTC.